This entry describes one T cell receptor beta chain. What it binds is unknown. The sample is drawn from a study of T cell repertoires in cytomegalovirus infection. Study as a whole: Public TCR beta signatures were indicative of both CMV infection and a matching HLA type.

In germline, CDR1 is MNHEY, CDR2 SMNVEV (reference sequence). V gave up 2 bases and J gave up 8 bases, with 16 bases separating them. The CDR3 loop spans 15 amino acids. Using its own MiXCR run on the reads, TCRdb lists one record per CDR3 protein. The table shows a few hundred thousand distinct CDR3 sequences, with 42% occurring only once. Sequenced material: cultured PBMCs, taken from culture after CMV antigen stimulation. The chain has TRBV27 and TRBJ2-4, with D possibly TRBD2 on 6 matching bases. The clonotype comes from a human donor in good health (CMV status not recorded). Some clones in this sample may be carry-over from other donors' samples. This CDR3 is CASSLVASPGDIQYF. CDR3 nucleotide sequence: TGTGCCAGCAGTTTAGTCGCTAGCCCGGGGGACATTCAGTACTTC.